This T cell receptor beta chain was found in a study of blood T cell repertoires in COVID-19. V was pared by 6 bases and J by 6 bases, with 7 bases of the junction left unmatched. There are 15 residues in the CDR3. Germline V gene data show CDR1 as SNHLY and CDR2 as FYNNEI. Profiled with immunoSEQ multiplex PCR; TCRdb holds only in-frame clones, not every one. This sample has 450,000 to 500,000 clones; roughly 85% occur once, and the top ten carry roughly 3.1%. The sample consisted of peripheral blood. The gene calls are TRBV2 and TRBJ2-1, with 11 positions matching TRBD1. The receptor comes from a human donor in a cohort sampled during active COVID-19. The CDR3 loop is CASSPGTGGSNEQFF. Here the CDR3 DNA reads TGTGCCAGCAGCCCCGGGACAGGGGGGTCCAATGAGCAGTTCTTC.